One sample yielded the 12 T cell receptor beta chains listed below, sequenced in a study of T cell responses to AZD1222 COVID-19 vaccine. Assay: immunoSEQ multiplex PCR; the TCRdb copy retains only in-frame clones and omits some. The table lists about 120,000 clones, 87% of them singletons. The sample consisted of peripheral blood, taken on day 0 of AZD1222 vaccination. Receptors originate from an adult in good health.

This chain uses TRBV7-9 with TRBJ1-4, with TRBD1 matching 9 bases. Germline trimming cut 4 bases from V and 8 bases from J; bases unmatched to any gene: 8. The CDR3 spans 15 residues. The germline gives CDR1 SEHNR, CDR2 FQNEAQ (reference sequence). The CDR3 nucleotides read TGTGCCAGCAGCTCTCCGGGACAGGGTTGGGAAAAACTGTTTTTT. This encodes CASSSPGQGWEKLFF.

The chain combines TRBV5-6 with TRBJ1-5; a weak D match, TRBD1 (5 bases). This CDR3 comprises 17 residues. V was clipped by 1 base and J by 0 bases, with 14 bases between them. The V gene's germline CDR1 is SGHDT and CDR2 YYEEEE. The CDR3 sequence is CASSLMAGSDSNQPQHF. In nucleotides, the CDR3 is TGTGCCAGCAGCTTGATGGCAGGGTCCGATAGCAATCAGCCCCAGCATTTT.

This clone was seen more than once but under ten times. The chain couples TRBV28 to TRBJ2-7; perhaps D is TRBD1 or TRBD2 (5 bases each). CDR1 is MDHEN and CDR2 is SYDVKM in the germline V gene. Trimming took off 3 bases at V and 6 bases at J, with 6 bases between the two ends. CDR3 length: 11 amino acids. CDR3 residues: CASSLGTEQYF. As DNA, the CDR3 is TGTGCCAGCAGTTTGGGGACCGAGCAGTACTTC.

A note on this clone: At the DNA level, this CDR3 is encoded by other sequences in the same sample as well. The V call is TRBV6-5, the J call TRBJ2-1; D is undetermined. In germline, CDR1 is MNHEY, CDR2 SVGAGI. V lost 6 bases to trimming and J lost 1 base, with 4 bases between them. The CDR3 has 12 amino acids. The CDR3 loop reads CASSRSYNEQFF. The CDR3 coding sequence is TGTGCCAGCAGCAGGTCCTACAATGAGCAGTTCTTC.

The V call is TRBV2, the J call TRBJ1-5; perhaps TRBD1 as D (5 bases). CDR3 length equals 13 residues. Trimming shortened V by 8 bases and J by 5 bases, and 13 bases separated the two germline ends. The germline gives CDR1 SNHLY, CDR2 FYNNEI. The CDR3 reads CASGGEQDQPQHF. For the CDR3, the DNA is TGTGCCAGCGGGGGGGAACAGGATCAGCCCCAGCATTTT.

V and J are TRBV7-2 and TRBJ2-7, with 7 bases lining up with TRBD2. Trimming removed 5 bases from V and 0 bases from J; junction bases left unmatched: 4. Germline assignment: CDR1 SGHTA and CDR2 FQGNSA. The CDR3 contains 14 residues. CDR3 in DNA: TGTGCCAGCAGCATACAGCGGGACTCCTACGAGCAGTACTTC. Residues: CASSIQRDSYEQYF. Together with reference TRBV7-2 and TRBJ2-7, the CDR3 gives the full variable domain: GAGVSQSPSNKVTEKGKDVELRCDPISGHTALYWYRQSLGQGLEFLIYFQGNSAPDKSGLPSDRFSAERTGGSVSTLTIQRTQQEDSAVYLCASSIQRDSYEQYFGPGTRLTVT.

CDR3 residues: CASSRFPGQYSYEQYF. CDR3 sequence (DNA): TGTGCCAGCAGCCGATTCCCGGGACAGTACTCCTACGAGCAGTACTTC. V gene TRBV3-1 (or the pseudogene TRBV3-2) combines with J gene TRBJ2-7; 7 bases line up with TRBD1. Germline CDR1 LGHDT, CDR2 YNNKEL (reference sequence). The CDR3 has 16 amino acids. V dropped 4 bases and J dropped 0; count of bases not matched to a gene: 9.

This clone was seen a few times. Other DNA sequences in the sample encode the same CDR3. The chain joins TRBV5-4 to TRBJ2-7; D unclear. V dropped 0 bases and J dropped 3 bases, with 1 base sitting between them. CDR1 SGHNT and CDR2 YYREEE come from the germline V gene (reference sequence). The CDR3 is 11 amino acids. CDR3 coding DNA: TGTGCCAGCAGCTTGGGCTACGAGCAGTACTTC. This sequence encodes CASSLGYEQYF.

CDR3 in DNA: TGTGCCACCAGCAGAGACGCGGGACAGGGCGGCGATGAGCAGTTCTTC. Translation: CATSRDAGQGGDEQFF. This rearrangement joins TRBV15 to TRBJ2-1; TRBD1 matches at 9 bases. CDR1 and CDR2 from the germline V gene are LNHNV and YYDKDF (reference sequence). The CDR3 is 16 amino acids. Trimming took 0 bases from V and 8 from J; bases not matched to a gene: 8.

A few counts support this clone. This chain connects TRBV4-2 to TRBJ2-2; tentative D call: TRBD1 (6 bases). The V gene's germline CDR1 is LGHNA and CDR2 YNFKEQ. Trimming cost V 4 bases and J 2 bases, with 11 bases left between them. The CDR3 sequence is 15 residues long. CDR3 residues: CASSLSDRNTGELFF. CDR3 coding DNA: TGTGCCAGCAGCCTATCGGACAGAAACACCGGGGAGCTGTTTTTT.

The CDR3 nucleotides are TGCGCCAGCAGCGGCCCGGGCCAAGGAGGGGAAAAACTGTTTTTT. Amino acids: CASSGPGQGGEKLFF. The rearrangement links TRBV5-1 to TRBJ1-4; D is uncertain. This CDR3 contains 15 residues. V was trimmed by 4 bases and J by 8 bases, leaving 18 bases between them. Germline-derived CDR1 and CDR2 are SGHRS and YFSETQ.

This clone was counted only a few times. The chain couples TRBV18 to TRBJ1-3; TRBD1 is a possible D gene (6 bases). V lost 4 bases and J 0 bases, leaving 16 bases between the germline ends. This CDR3 contains 17 residues. Germline CDR1 KGHSH, CDR2 LQKENI. The chain's CDR3 is CASSRPGATNSGNTIYF. CDR3 bases: TGTGCCAGCTCACGGCCAGGGGCCACCAACTCTGGAAACACCATATATTTT.